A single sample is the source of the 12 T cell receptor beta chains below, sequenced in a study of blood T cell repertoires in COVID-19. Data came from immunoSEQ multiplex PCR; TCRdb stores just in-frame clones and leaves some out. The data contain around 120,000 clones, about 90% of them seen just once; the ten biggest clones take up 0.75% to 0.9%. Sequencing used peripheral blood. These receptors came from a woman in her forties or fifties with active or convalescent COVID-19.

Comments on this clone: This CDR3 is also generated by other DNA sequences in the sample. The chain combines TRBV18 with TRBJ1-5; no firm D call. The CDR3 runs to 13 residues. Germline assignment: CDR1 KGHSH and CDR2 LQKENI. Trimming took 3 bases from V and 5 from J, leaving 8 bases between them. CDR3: CASSPRRDQPQHF. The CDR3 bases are TGTGCCAGCTCACCCCGAAGAGATCAGCCCCAGCATTTT.

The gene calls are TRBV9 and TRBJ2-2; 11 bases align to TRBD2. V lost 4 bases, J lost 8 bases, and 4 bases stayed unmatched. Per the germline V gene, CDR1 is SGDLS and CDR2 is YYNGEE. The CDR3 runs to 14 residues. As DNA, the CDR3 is TGTGCCAGCAGCTTGGGACTAGCGGTTGGGGAGCTGTTTTTT. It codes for CASSLGLAVGELFF.

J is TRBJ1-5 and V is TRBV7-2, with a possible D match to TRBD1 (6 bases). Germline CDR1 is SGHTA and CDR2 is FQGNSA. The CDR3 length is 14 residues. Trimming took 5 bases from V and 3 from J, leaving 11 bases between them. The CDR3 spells CASSQNRVNQPQHF. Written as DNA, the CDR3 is TGTGCCAGCAGCCAGAACAGGGTCAATCAGCCCCAGCATTTT.

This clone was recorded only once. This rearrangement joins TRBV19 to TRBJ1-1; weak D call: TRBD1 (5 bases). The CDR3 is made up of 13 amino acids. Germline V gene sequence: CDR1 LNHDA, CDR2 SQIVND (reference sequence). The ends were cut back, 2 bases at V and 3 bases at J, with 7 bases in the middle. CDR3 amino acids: CASSIQGDTEAFF. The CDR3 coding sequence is TGTGCCAGTAGTATACAAGGGGACACTGAAGCTTTCTTT.

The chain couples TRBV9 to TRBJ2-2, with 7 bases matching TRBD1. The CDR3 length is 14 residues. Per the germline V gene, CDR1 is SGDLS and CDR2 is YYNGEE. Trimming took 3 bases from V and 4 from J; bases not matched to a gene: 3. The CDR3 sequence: CASSEDRITGELFF. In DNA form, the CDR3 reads TGTGCCAGCAGCGAGGACAGGATCACCGGGGAGCTGTTTTTT.

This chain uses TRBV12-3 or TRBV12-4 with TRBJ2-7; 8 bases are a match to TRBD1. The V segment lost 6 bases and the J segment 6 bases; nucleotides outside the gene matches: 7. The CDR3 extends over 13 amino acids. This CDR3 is CASRRDRSAEQYF. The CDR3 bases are TGTGCCAGCAGGAGGGACAGGTCGGCCGAGCAGTACTTC.

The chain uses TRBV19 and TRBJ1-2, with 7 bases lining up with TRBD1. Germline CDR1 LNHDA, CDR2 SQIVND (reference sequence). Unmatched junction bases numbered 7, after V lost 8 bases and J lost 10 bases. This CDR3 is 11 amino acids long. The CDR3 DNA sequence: TGTGCCAGTGGCCCTGAGGGGGCCTACACCTTC. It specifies CASGPEGAYTF.

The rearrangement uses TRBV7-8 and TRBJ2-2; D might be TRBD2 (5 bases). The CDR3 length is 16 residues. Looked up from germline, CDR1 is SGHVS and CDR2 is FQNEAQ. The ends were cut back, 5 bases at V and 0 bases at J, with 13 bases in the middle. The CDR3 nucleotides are TGTGCCAGCAGCAGTAGCGTGCCCGCGAACACCGGGGAGCTGTTTTTT. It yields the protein CASSSSVPANTGELFF.

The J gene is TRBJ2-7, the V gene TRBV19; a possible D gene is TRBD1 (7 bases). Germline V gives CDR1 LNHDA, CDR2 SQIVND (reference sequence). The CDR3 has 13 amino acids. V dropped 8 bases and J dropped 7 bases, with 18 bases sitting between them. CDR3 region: CASRSRGDGEQYF. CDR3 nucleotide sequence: TGTGCCAGTCGGAGCAGGGGGGATGGAGAGCAGTACTTC.

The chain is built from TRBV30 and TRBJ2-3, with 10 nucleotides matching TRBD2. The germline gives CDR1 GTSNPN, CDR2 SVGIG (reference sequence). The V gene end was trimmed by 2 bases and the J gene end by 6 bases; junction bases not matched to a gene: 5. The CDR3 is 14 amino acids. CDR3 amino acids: CAWSPGLAPDTQYF. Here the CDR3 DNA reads TGTGCCTGGAGTCCGGGACTAGCGCCGGATACGCAGTATTTT.

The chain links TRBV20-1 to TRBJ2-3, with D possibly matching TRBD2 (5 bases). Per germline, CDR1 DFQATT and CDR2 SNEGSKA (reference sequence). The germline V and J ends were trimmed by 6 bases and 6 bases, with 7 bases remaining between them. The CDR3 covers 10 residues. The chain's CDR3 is CSARRDTQYF. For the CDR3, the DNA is TGCAGTGCGCGGAGGGATACGCAGTATTTT.

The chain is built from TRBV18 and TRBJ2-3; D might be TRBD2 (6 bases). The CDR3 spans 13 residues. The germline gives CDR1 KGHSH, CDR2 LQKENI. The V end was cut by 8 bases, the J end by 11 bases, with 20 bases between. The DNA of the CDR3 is TGTGCCAGCGGCGCGGCCTCGGGGAGGAGGCAGTATTTT. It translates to CASGAASGRRQYF.